This entry concerns a single T cell receptor (beta chain). Its target is unknown. The sample comes from a study of CD8 T cells in ankylosing spondylitis. Findings and caveats of the study: Typical of ankylosing spondylitis blood, it appeared, was a TCR beta motif of under 10 highly homologous variants. As reported, disease-linked clones showed significant enrichment in matched ankylosing spondylitis synovial fluid. In peripheral blood, disease-linked CD8+ clones occurred at relatively low frequencies.

MiXCR, applied by TCRdb to the 5' RACE reads, yields one record per CDR3 protein. This sample carries around 250,000 distinct CDR3 sequences, about 10% of them seen once, and the ten largest clones take around 7%. Trimming took 2 bases from V and 6 from J, leaving 15 bases between them. The CDR3 runs to 15 residues. CDR1 SGHKS and CDR2 YYEKEE come from the germline V gene (reference sequence). The TCR was taken from a male donor with ankylosing spondylitis or in good health (not recorded which). Sequencing was done on a sample of blood, either unsorted or a sorted T cell fraction (not recorded which). The chain recombines TRBV5-5 with TRBJ2-1; perhaps TRBD2 as D (6 bases). The CDR3 protein is CASSFGGSEINEQFF. The CDR3 bases are TGTGCCAGCAGCTTCGGGGGATCAGAGATCAATGAGCAGTTCTTC. The full variable domain, its missing parts supplied by reference TRBV5-5 and TRBJ2-1, is DAGVTQSPTHLIKTRGQQVTLRCSPISGHKSVSWYQQVLGQGPQFIFQYYEKEERGRGNFPDRFSARQFPNYSSELNVNALLLGDSALYLCASSFGGSEINEQFFGPGTRLTVL.